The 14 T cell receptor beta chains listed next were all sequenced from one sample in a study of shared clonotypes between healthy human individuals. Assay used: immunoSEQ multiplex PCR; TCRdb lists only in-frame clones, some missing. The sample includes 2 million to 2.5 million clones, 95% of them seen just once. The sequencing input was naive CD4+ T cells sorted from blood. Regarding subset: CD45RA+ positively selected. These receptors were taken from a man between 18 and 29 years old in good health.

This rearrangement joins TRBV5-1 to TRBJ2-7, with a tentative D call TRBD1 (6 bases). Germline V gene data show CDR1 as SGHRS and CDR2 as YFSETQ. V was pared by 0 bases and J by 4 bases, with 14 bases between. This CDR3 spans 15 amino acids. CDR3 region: CASSLAETGPYEQYF. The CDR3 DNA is TGCGCCAGCAGCTTGGCCGAGACAGGCCCATACGAGCAGTACTTC. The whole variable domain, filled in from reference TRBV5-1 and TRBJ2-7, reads KAGVTQTPRYLIKTRGQQVTLSCSPISGHRSVSWYQQTPGQGLQFLFEYFSETQRNKGNFPGRFSGRQFSNSRSEMNVSTLELGDSALYLCASSLAETGPYEQYFGPGTRLTVT.

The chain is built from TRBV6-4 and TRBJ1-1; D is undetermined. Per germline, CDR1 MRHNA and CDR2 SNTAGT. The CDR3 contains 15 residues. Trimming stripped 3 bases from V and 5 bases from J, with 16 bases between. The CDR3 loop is CASSEGRTLGTEAFF. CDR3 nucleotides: TGTGCCAGCAGTGAAGGAAGGACCCTCGGGACTGAAGCTTTCTTT.

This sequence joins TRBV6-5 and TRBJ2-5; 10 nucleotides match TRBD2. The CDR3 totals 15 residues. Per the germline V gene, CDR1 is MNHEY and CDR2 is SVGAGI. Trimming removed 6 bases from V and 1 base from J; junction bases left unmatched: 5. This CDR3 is CASRASGGLQETQYF. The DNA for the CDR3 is TGTGCCAGCAGGGCTAGCGGGGGACTCCAAGAGACCCAGTACTTC.

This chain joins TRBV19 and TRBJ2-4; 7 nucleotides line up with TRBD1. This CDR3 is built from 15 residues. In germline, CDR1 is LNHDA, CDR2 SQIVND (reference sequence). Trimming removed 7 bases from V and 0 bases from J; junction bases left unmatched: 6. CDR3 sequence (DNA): TGTGCCAGTACGGAACAGGGGCTAGCCAAAAACATTCAGTACTTC. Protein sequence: CASTEQGLAKNIQYF.

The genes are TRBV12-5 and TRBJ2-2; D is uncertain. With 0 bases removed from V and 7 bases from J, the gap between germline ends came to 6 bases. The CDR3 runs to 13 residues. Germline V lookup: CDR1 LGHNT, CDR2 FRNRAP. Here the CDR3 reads CASGLVLFGELFF. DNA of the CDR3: TGTGCTAGTGGTTTGGTACTGTTCGGGGAGCTGTTTTTT.

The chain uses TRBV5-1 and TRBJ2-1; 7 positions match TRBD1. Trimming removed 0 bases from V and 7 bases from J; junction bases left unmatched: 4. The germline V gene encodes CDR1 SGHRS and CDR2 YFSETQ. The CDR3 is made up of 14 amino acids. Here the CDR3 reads CASSLDQGENEQFF. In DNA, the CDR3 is TGCGCCAGCAGCTTGGATCAGGGGGAGAATGAGCAGTTCTTC. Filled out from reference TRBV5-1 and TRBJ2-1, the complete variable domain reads KAGVTQTPRYLIKTRGQQVTLSCSPISGHRSVSWYQQTPGQGLQFLFEYFSETQRNKGNFPGRFSGRQFSNSRSEMNVSTLELGDSALYLCASSLDQGENEQFFGPGTRLTVL.

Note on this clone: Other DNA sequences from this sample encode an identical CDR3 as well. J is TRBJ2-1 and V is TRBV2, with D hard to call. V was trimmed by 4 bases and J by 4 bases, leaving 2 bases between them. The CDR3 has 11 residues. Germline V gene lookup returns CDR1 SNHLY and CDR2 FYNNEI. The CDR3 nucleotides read TGTGCCAGCAGTGTTTACAATGAGCAGTTCTTC. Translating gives CASSVYNEQFF.

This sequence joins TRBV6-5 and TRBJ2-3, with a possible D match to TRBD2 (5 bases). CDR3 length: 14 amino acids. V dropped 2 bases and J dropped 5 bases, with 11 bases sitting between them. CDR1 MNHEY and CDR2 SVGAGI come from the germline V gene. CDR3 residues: CASSYPTGRDTQYF. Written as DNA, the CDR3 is TGTGCCAGCAGTTACCCTACGGGGAGAGATACGCAGTATTTT.

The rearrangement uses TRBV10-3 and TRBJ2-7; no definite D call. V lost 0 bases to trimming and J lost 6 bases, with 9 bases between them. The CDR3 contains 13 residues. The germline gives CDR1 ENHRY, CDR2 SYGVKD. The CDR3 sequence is CAISESGLGEQYF. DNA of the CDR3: TGTGCCATCAGTGAGTCTGGGCTTGGCGAGCAGTACTTC.

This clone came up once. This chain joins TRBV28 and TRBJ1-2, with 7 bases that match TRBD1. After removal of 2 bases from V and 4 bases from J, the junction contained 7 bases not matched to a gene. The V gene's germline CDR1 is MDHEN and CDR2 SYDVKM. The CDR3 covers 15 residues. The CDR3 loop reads CASSLVGTASYGYTF. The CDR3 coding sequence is TGTGCCAGCAGTTTAGTCGGGACAGCTTCCTATGGCTACACCTTC.

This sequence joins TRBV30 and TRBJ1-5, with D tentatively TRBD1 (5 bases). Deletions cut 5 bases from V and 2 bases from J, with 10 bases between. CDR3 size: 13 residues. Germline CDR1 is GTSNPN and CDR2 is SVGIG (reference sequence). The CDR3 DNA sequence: TGTGCCTGGCGGTGGGGGGGCAATCAGCCCCAGCATTTT. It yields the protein CAWRWGGNQPQHF.

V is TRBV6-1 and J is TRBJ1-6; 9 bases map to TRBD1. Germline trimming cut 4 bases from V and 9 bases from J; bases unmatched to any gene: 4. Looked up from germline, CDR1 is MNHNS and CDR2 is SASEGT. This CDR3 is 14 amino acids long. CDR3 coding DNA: TGTGCCAGCAGTGGGACAGGGGCACGTTCACCCCTCCACTTT. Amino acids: CASSGTGARSPLHF.

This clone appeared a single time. The CDR3, as DNA: TGTGCCACCAGCAGAGAGGCAGCCTCGAACTATGGCTACACCTTC. It translates to CATSREAASNYGYTF. The rearrangement links TRBV15 to TRBJ1-2; D gene uncertain. Germline V gene sequence: CDR1 LNHNV, CDR2 YYDKDF (reference sequence). The CDR3 covers 15 residues. The V gene lost 0 bases and the J gene lost 2 bases, with 10 bases spanning the gap.

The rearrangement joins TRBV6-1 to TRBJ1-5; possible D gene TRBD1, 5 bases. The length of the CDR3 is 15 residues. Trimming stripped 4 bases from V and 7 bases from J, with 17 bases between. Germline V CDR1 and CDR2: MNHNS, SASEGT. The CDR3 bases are TGTGCCAGCAGTGGGTCGGGCAGGGAGGAACAGCCCCAGCATTTT. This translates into CASSGSGREEQPQHF.